This T cell receptor (beta chain) was found in a study of blood T cell repertoires in COVID-19. Germline assignment: CDR1 SGHKS and CDR2 YYEKEE (reference sequence). The V end lost 4 bases, the J end lost 0 bases, and 25 bases lay between the germline ends. The CDR3 is 19 residues long. Measured with immunoSEQ multiplex PCR; TCRdb has only the in-frame clones, and not every one. The repertoire holds about 260,000 clones, over 75% seen once, with about 3.1% in the top ten. Sequenced sample: PBMCs or T cells enriched from blood (not recorded which). The chain uses TRBV5-5 and TRBJ1-1; unclear D gene. This TCR was recovered from a middle-aged woman who had been exposed to COVID-19. CDR3 residues: CASSPTSVRSQAMNTEAFF. CDR3 sequence (DNA): TGTGCCAGCAGCCCTACTTCAGTCAGGTCACAAGCTATGAACACTGAAGCTTTCTTT.